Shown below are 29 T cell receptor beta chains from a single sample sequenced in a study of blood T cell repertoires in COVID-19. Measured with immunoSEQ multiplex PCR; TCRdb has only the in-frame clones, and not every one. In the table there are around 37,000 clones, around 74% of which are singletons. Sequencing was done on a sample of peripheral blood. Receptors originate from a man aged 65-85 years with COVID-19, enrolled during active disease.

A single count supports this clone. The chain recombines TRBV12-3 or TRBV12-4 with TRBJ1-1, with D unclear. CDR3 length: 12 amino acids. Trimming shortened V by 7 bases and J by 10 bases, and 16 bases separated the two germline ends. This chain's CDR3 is CASNEGLSGAFF. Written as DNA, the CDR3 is TGTGCCAGCAACGAGGGCCTTTCCGGAGCTTTCTTT.

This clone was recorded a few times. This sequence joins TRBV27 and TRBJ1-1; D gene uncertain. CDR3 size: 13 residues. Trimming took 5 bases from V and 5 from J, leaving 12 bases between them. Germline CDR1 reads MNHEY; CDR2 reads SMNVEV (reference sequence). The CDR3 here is CASSLRTGTEAFF. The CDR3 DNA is TGTGCCAGCAGTCTGAGGACGGGGACTGAAGCTTTCTTT.

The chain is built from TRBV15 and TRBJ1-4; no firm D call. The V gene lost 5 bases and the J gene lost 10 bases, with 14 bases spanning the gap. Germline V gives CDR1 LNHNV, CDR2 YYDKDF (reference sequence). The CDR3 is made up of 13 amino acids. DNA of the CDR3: TGTGCCACCAGCTTCGCCGGGAGCGGAAAACTGTTTTTT. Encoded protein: CATSFAGSGKLFF.

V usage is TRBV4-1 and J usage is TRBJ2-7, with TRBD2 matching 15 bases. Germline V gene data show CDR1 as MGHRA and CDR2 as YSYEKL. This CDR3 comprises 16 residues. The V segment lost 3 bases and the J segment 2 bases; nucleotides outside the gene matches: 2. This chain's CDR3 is CASSHGLAGGPYEQYF. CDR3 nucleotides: TGCGCCAGCAGCCACGGACTAGCGGGGGGGCCCTACGAGCAGTACTTC.

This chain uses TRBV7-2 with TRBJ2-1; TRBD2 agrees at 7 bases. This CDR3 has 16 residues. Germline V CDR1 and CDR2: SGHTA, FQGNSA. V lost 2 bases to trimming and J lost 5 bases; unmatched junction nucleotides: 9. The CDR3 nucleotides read TGTGCCAGCAGCTTAAATGGTGAGCGGGGAAACAATGAGCAGTTCTTC. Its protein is CASSLNGERGNNEQFF.

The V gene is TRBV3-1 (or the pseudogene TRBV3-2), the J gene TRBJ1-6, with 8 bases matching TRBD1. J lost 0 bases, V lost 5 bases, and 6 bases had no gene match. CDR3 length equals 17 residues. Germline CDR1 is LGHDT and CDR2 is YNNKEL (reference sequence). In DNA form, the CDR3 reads TGTGCCAGCAGCTGGACAGGGCAGAGCTCCTATAATTCACCCCTCCACTTT. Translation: CASSWTGQSSYNSPLHF.

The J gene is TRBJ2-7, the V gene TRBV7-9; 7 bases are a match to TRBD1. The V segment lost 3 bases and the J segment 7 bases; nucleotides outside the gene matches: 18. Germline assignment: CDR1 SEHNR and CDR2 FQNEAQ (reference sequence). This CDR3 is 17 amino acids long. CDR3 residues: CASSFRANPGQTMEQYF. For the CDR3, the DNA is TGTGCCAGCAGCTTTCGGGCAAACCCGGGACAGACCATGGAGCAGTACTTC.

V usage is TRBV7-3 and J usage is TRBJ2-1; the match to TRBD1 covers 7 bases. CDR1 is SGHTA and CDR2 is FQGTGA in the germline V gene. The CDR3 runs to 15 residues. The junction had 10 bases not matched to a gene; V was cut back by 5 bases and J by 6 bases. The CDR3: CASSPSQGLPNEQFF. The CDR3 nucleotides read TGTGCCAGCAGCCCTTCACAGGGGCTACCCAATGAGCAGTTCTTC.

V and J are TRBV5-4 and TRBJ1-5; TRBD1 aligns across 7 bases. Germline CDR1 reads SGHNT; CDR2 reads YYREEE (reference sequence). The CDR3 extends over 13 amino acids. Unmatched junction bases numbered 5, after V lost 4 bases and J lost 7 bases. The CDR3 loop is CASSLGQYQPQHF. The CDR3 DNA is TGTGCCAGCAGCCTGGGACAGTACCAGCCCCAGCATTTT. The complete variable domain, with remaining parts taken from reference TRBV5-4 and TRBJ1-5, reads ETGVTQSPTHLIKTRGQQVTLRCSSQSGHNTVSWYQQALGQGPQFIFQYYREEENGRGNFPPRFSGLQFPNYSSELNVNALELDDSALYLCASSLGQYQPQHFGDGTRLSIL.

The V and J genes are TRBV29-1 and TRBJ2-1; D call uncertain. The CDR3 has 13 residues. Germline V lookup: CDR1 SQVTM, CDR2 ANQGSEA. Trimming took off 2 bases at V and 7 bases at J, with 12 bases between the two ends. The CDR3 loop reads CSVEPTIANEQFF. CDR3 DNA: TGCAGCGTTGAACCCACCATAGCAAATGAGCAGTTCTTC.

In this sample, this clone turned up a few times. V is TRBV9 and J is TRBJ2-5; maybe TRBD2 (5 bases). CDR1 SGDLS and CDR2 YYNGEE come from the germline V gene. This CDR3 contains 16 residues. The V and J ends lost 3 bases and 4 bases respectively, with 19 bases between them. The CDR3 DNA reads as TGTGCCAGCAGCGCCCTTTCCCGGGCCGGAGGAGAGACCCAGTACTTC. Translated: CASSALSRAGGETQYF.

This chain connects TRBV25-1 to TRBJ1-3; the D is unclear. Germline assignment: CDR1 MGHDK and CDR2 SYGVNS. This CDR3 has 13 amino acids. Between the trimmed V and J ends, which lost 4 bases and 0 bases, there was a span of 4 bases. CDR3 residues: CASSVNSGNTIYF. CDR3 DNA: TGTGCCAGCAGTGTTAACTCTGGAAACACCATATATTTT.

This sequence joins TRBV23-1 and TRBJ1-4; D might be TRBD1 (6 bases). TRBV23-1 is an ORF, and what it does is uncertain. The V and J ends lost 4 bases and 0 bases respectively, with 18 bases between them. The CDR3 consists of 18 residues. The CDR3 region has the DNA TGCGCCAGCAGTCTTATATTAGGGGGTCAGCCAACTAATGAAAAACTGTTTTTT. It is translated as CASSLILGGQPTNEKLFF.

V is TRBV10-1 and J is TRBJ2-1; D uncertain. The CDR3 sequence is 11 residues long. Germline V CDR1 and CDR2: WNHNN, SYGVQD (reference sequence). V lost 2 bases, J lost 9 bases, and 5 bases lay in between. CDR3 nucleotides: TGCGCCAGCAGTGAGGCCGGTGAGCAGTTCTTC. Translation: CASSEAGEQFF.

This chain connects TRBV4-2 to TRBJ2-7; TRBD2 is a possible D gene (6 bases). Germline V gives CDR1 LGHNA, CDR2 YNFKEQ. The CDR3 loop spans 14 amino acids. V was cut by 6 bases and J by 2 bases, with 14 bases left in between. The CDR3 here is CASSHSAGPYEQYF. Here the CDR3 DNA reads TGTGCCAGCAGTCACTCTGCGGGGCCCTACGAGCAGTACTTC.

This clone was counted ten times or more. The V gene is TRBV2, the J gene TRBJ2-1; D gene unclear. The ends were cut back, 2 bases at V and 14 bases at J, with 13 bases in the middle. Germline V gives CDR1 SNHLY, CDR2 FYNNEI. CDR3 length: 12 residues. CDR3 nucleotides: TGTGCCAGCAGTGAATTTACGGCGGCCAAGTTCTTC. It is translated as CASSEFTAAKFF.

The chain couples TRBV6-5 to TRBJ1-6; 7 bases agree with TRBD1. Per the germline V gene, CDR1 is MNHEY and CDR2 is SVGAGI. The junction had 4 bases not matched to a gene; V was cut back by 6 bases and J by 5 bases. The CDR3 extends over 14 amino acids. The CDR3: CASSGDRDNSPLHF. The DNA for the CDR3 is TGTGCCAGCAGCGGGGACAGAGATAATTCACCCCTCCACTTT.

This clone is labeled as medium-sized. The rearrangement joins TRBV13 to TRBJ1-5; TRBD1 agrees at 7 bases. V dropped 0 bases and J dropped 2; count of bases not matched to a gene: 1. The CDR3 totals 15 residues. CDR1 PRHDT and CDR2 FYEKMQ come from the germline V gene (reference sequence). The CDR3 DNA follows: TGTGCCAGCAGCTTAGGCAGGGGGGGCAATCAGCCCCAGCATTTT. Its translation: CASSLGRGGNQPQHF.

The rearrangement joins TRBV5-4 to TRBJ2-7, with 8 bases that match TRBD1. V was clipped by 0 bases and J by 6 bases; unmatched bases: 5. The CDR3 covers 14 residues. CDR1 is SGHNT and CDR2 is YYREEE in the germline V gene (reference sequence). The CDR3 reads CASSLGTGFPEQYF. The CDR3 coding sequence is TGTGCCAGCAGCTTGGGGACAGGGTTCCCCGAGCAGTACTTC.

The CDR3 coding sequence is TGTGCCAGCTCCTCGCGGGGCAGGGTCAAGAACACTGAAGCTTTCTTT. Its translation is CASSSRGRVKNTEAFF. The rearrangement links TRBV3-1 (or the pseudogene TRBV3-2) to TRBJ1-1; D is perhaps TRBD1 (5 bases). V lost 8 bases to trimming and J lost 1 base, with 20 bases between them. There are 16 residues in the CDR3. CDR1 and CDR2 from the germline V gene are LGHDT and YNNKEL (reference sequence).

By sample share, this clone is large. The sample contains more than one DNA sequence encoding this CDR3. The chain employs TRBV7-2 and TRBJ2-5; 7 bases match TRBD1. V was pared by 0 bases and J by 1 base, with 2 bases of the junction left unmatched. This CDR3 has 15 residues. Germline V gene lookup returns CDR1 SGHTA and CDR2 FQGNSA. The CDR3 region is CASSLARGSQETQYF. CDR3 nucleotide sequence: TGTGCCAGCAGCTTAGCCAGGGGGTCCCAAGAGACCCAGTACTTC.

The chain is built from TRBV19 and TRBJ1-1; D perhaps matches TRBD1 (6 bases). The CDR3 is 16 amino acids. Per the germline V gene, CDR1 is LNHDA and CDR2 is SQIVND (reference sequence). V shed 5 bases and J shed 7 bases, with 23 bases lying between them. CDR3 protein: CASSLGQGPASLEAFF. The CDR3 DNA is TGTGCCAGTAGTCTTGGTCAGGGGCCCGCGAGTCTTGAAGCTTTCTTT.

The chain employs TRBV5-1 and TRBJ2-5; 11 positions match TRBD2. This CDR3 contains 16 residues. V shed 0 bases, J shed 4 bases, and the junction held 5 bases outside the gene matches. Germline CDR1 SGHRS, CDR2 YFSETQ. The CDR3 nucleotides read TGCGCCAGCAGCTTGGAGTCTAGCGGGGGGCTAGAGACCCAGTACTTC. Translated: CASSLESSGGLETQYF.

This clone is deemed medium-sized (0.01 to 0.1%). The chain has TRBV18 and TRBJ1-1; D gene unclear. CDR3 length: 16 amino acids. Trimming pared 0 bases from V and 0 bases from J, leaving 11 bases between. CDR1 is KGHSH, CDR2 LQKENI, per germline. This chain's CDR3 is CASSPPSGTMNTEAFF. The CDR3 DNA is TGTGCCAGCTCACCACCCTCAGGAACCATGAACACTGAAGCTTTCTTT.

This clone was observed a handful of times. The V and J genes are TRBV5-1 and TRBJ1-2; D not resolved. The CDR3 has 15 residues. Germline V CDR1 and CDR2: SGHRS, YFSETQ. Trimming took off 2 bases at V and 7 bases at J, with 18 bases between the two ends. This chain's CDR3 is CASSFLERGSRGYTF. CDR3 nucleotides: TGCGCCAGCAGCTTTTTGGAGCGCGGTTCTCGTGGCTACACCTTC.

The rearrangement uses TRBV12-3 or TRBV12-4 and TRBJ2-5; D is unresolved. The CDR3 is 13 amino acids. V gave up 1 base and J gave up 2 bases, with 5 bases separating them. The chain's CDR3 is CASSLGTQETQYF. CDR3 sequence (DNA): TGTGCCAGCAGTTTAGGTACACAAGAGACCCAGTACTTC.

Here the CDR3 reads CASTKEAGPLHF. Here the CDR3 DNA reads TGTGCCAGTACGAAAGAAGCGGGACCCCTCCACTTT. The gene calls are TRBV7-9 and TRBJ1-6; D unclear. Deletions cut 9 bases from V and 12 bases from J, with 15 bases between. In germline, CDR1 is SEHNR, CDR2 FQNEAQ (reference sequence). The CDR3 contains 12 residues.

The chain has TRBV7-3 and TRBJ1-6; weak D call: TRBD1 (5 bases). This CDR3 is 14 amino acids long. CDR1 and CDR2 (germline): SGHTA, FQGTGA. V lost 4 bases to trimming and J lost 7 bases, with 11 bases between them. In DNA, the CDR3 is TGTGCCAGCAGCTCTTCGGGGGGGAATTCACCCCTCCACTTT. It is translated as CASSSSGGNSPLHF.

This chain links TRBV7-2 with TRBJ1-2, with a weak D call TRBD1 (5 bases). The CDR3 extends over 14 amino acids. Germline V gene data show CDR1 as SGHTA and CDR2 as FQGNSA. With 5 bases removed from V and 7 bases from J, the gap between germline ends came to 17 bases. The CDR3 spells CASSGPGLAGGYTF. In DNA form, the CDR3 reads TGTGCCAGCAGCGGTCCGGGACTTGCGGGTGGCTACACCTTC.